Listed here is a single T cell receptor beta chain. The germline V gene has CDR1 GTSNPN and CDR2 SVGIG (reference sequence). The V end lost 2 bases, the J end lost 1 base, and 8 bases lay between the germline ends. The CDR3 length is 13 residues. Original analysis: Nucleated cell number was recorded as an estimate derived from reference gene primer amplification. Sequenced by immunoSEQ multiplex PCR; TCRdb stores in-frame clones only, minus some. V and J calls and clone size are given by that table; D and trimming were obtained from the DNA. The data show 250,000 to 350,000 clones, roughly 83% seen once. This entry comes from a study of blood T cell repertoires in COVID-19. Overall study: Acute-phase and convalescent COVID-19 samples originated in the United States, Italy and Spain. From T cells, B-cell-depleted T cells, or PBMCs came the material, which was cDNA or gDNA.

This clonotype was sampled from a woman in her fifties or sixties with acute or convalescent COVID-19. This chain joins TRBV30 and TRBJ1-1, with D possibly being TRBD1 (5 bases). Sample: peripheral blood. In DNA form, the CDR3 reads TGTGCCTGGAGTACTACAGGGAACACTGAAGCTTTCTTT. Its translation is CAWSTTGNTEAFF.